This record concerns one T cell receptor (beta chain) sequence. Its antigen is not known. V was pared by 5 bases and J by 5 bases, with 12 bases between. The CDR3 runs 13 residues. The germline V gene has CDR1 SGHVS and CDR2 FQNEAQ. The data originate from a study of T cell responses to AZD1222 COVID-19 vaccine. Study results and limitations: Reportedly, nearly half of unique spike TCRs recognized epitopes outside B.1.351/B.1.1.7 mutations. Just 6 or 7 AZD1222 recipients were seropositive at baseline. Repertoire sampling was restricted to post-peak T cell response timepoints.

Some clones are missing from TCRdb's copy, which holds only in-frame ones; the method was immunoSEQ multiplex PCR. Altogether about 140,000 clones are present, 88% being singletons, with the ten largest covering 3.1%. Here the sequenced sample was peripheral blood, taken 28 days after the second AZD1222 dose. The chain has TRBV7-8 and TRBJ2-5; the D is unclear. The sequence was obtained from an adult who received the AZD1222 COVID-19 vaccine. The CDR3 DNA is TGTGCCAGCAGCCTGGGATCTTTGGAGACCCAGTACTTC. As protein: CASSLGSLETQYF.